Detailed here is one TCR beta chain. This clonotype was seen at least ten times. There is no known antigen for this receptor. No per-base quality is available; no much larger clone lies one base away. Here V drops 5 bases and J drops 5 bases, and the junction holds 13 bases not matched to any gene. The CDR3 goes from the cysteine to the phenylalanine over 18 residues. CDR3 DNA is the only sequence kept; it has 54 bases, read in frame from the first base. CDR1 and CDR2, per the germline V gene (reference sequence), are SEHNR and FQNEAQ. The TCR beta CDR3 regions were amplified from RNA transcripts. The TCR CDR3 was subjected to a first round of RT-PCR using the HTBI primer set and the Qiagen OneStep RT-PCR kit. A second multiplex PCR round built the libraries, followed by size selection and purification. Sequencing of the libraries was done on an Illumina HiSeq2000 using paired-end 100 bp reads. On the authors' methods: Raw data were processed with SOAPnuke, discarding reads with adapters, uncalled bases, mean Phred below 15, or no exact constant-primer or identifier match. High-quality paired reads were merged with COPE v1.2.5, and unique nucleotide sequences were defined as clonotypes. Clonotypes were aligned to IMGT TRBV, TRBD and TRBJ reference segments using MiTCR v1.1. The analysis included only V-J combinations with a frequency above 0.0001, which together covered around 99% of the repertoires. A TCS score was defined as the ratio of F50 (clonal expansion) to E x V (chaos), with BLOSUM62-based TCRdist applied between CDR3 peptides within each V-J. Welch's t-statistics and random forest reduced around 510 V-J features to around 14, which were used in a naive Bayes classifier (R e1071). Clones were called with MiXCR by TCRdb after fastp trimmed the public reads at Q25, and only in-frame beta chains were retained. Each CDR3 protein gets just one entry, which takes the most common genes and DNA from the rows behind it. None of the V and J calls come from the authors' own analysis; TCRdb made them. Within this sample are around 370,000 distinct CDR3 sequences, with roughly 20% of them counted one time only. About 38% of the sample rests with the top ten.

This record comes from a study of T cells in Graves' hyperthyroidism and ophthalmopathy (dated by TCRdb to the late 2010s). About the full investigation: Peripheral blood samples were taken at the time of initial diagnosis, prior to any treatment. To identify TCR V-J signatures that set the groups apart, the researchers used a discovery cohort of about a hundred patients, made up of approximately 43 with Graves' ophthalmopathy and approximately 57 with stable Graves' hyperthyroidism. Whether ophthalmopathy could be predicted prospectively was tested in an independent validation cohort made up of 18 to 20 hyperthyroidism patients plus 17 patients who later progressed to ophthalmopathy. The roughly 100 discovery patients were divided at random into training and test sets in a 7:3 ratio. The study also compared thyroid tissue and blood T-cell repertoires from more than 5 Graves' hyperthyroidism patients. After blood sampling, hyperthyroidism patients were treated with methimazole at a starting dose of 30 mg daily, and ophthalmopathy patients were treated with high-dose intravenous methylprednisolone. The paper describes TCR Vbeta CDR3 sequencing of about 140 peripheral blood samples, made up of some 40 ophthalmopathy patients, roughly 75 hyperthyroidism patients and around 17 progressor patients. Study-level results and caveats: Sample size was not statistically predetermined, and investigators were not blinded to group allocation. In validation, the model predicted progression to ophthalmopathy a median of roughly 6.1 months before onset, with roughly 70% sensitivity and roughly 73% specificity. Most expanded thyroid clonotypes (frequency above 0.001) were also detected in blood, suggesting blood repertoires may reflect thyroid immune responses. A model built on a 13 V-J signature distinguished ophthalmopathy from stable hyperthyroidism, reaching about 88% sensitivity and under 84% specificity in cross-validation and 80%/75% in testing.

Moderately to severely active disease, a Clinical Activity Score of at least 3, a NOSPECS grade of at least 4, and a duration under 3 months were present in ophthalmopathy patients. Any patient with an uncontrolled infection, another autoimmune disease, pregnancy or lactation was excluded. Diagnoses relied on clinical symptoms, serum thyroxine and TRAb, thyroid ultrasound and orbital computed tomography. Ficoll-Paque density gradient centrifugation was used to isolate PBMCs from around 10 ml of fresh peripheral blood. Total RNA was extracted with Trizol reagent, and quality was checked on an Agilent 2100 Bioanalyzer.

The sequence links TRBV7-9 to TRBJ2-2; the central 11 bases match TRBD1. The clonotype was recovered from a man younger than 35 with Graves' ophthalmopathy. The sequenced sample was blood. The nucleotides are TGTGCCAGCAGCACTTACCGCGGGACAGGGGGTAGGACCGGGGAGCTGTTTTTT. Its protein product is CASSTYRGTGGRTGELFF.